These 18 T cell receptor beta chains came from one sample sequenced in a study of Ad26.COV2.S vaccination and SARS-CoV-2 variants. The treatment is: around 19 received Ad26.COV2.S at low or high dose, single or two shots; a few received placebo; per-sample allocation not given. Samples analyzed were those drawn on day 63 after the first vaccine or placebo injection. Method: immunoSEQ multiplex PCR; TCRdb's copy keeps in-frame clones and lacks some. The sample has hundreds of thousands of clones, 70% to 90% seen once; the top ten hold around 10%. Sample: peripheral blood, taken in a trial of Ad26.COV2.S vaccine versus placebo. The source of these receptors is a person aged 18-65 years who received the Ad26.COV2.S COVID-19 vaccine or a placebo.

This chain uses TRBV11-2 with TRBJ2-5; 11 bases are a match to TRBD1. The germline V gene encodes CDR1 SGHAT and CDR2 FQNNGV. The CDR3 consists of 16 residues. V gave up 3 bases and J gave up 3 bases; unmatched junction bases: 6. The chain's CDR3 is CASSFNMGQGEETQYF. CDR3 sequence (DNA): TGTGCCAGCAGCTTCAACATGGGACAGGGGGAAGAGACCCAGTACTTC.

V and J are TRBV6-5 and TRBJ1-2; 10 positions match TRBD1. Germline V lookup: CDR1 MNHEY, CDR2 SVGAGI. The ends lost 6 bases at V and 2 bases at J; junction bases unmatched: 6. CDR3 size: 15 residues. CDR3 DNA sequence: TGTGCCAGCAGAACCTCGGGACAGGGGAACTATGGCTACACCTTC. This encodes CASRTSGQGNYGYTF.

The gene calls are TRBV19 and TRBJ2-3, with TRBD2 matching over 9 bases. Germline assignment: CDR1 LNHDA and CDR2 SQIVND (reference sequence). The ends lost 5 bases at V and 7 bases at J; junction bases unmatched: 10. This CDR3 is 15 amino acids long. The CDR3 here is CASSLAGGVANTQYF. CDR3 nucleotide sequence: TGTGCCAGTAGTCTGGCGGGAGGGGTGGCAAATACGCAGTATTTT.

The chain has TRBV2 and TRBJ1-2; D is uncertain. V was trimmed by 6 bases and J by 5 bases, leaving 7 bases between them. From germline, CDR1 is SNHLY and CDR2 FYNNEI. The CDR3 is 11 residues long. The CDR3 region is CASSQEYGYTF. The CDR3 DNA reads TGTGCCAGCAGCCAGGAGTATGGCTACACCTTC.

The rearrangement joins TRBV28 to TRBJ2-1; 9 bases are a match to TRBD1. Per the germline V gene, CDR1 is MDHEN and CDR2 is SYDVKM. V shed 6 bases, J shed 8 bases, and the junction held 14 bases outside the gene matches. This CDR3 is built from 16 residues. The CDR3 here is CASRTSTGGGHYEQFF. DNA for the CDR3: TGTGCCAGCAGGACCTCCACAGGGGGCGGCCATTATGAGCAGTTCTTC.

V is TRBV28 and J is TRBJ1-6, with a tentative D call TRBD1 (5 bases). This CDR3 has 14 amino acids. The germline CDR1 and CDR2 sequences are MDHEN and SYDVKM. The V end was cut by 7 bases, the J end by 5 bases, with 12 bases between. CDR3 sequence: CASTPPGHNSPLHF. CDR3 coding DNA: TGTGCCAGCACCCCCCCAGGGCATAATTCACCCCTCCACTTT.

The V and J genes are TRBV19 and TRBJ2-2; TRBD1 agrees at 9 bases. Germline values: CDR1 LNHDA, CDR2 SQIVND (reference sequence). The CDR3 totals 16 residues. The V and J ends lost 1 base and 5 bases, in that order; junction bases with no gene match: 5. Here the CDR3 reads CASSIAGTGRTGELFF. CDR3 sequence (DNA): TGTGCCAGTAGTATAGCCGGGACAGGGCGTACCGGGGAGCTGTTTTTT.

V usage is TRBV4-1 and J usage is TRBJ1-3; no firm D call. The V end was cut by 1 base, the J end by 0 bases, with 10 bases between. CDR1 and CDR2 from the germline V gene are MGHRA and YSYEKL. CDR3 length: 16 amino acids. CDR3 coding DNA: TGCGCCAGCAGCCAAGGGCAGATCGGCTCTGGAAACACCATATATTTT. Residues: CASSQGQIGSGNTIYF.

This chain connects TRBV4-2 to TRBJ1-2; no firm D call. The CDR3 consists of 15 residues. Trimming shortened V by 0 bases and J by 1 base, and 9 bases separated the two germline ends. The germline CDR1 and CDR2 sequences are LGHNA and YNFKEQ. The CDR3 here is CASSQDGAINYGYTF. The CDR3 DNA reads TGTGCCAGCAGCCAAGATGGCGCGATTAACTATGGCTACACCTTC.

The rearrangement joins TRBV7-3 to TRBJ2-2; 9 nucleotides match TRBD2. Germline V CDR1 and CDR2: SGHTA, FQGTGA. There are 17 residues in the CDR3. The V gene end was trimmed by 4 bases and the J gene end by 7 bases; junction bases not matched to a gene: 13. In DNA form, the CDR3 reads TGTGCCAGCAGCTCTCCGGGACTAGCTTCTGCGGGCGGGGAGCTGTTTTTT. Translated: CASSSPGLASAGGELFF.

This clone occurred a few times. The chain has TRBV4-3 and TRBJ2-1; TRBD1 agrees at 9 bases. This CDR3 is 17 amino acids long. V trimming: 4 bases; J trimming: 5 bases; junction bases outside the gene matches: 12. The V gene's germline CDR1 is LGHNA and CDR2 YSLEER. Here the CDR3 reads CASSRTPGTGLNNEQFF. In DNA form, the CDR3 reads TGCGCCAGCAGCCGGACCCCGGGGACAGGGTTAAACAATGAGCAGTTCTTC.

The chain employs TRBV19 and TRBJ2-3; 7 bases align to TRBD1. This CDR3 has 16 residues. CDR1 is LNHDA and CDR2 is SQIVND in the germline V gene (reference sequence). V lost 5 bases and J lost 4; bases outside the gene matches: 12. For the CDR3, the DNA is TGTGCCAGTAGTGCAGGGACAGACGCAGGGCCAGATACGCAGTATTTT. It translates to CASSAGTDAGPDTQYF.

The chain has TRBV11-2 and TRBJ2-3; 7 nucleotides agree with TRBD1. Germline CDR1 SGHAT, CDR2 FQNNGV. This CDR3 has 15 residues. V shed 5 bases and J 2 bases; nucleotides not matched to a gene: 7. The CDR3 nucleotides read TGTGCCAGCAGCCCCGGGACAGCTGACACAGATACGCAGTATTTT. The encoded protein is CASSPGTADTDTQYF. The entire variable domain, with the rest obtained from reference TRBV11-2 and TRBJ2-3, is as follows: EAGVAQSPRYKIIEKRQSVAFWCNPISGHATLYWYQQILGQGPKLLIQFQNNGVVDDSQLPKDRFSAERLKGVDSTLKIQPAKLEDSAVYLCASSPGTADTDTQYFGPGTRLTVL.

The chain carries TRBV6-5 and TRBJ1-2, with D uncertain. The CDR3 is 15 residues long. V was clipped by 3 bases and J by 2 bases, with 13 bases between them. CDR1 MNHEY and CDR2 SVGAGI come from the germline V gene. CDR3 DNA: TGTGCCAGCAGTTATAGCCGCCTTGTGAACTATGGCTACACCTTC. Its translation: CASSYSRLVNYGYTF.

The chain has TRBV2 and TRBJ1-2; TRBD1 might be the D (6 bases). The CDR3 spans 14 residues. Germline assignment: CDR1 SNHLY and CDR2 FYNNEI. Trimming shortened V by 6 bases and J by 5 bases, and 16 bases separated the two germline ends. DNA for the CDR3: TGTGCCAGCAGCGACCAACAGGGTGTGTATGGCTACACCTTC. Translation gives CASSDQQGVYGYTF.

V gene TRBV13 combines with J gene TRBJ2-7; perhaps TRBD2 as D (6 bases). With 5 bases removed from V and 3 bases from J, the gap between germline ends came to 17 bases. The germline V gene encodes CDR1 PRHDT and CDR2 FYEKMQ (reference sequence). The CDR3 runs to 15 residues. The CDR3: CASSPVGGFGYEQYF. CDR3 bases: TGTGCCAGCAGCCCAGTCGGGGGATTTGGCTACGAGCAGTACTTC.

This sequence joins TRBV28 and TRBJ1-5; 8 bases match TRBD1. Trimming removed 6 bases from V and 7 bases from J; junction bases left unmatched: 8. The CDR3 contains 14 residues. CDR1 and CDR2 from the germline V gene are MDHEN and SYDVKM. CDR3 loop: CASSDGQGGQPQHF. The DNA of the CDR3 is TGTGCCAGCAGCGACGGACAGGGAGGGCAGCCCCAGCATTTT.

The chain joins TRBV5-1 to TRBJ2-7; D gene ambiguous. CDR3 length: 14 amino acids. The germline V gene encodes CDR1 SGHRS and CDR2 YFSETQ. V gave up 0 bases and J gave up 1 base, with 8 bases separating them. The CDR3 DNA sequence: TGCGCCAGCAGCTTGGGCGGATTTTCCTACGAGCAGTACTTC. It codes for CASSLGGFSYEQYF.